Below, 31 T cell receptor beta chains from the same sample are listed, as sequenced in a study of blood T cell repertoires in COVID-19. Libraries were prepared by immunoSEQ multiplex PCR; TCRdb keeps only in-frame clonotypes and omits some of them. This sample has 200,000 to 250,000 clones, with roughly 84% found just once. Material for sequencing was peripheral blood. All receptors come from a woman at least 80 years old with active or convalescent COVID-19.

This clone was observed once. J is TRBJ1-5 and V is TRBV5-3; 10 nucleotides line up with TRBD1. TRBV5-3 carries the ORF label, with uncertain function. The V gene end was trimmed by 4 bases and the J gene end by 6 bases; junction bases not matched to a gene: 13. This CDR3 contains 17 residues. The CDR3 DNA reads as TGTGCCAGAAGCAGTGTGGGACAGGGGATAGGGATTCAGCCCCAGCATTTT. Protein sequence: CARSSVGQGIGIQPQHF.

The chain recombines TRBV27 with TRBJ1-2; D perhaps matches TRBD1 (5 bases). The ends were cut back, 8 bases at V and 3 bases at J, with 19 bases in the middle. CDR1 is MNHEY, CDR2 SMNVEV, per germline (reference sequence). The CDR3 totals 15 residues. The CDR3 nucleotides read TGTGCCAGCTGGGGGGAGGGGAAATTCGACTATGGCTACACCTTC. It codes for CASWGEGKFDYGYTF.

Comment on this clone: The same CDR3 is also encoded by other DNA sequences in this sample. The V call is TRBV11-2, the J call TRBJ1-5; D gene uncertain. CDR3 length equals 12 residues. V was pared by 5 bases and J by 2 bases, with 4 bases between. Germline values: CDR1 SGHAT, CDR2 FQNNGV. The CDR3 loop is CASSQGNQPQHF. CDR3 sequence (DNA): TGTGCCAGCAGCCAGGGCAATCAGCCCCAGCATTTT.

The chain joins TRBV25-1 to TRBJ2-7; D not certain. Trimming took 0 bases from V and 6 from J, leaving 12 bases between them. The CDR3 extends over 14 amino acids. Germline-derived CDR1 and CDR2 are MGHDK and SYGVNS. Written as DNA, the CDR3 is TGTGCCAGCAGTGAATATCATCGAGTTGCCGAGCAGTACTTC. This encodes CASSEYHRVAEQYF.

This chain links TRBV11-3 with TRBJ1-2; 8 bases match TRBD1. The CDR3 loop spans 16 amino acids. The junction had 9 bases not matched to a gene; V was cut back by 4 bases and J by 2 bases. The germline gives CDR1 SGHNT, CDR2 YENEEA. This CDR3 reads CASSSPGQEANYGYTF. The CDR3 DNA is TGTGCCAGCAGCTCACCGGGACAGGAAGCGAACTATGGCTACACCTTC.

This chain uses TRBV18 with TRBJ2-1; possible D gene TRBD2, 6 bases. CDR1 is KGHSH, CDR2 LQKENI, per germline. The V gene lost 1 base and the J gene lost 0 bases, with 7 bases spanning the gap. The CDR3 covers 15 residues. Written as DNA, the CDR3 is TGTGCCAGCTCACCACTCGGGAGCTCCTACAATGAGCAGTTCTTC. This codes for CASSPLGSSYNEQFF.

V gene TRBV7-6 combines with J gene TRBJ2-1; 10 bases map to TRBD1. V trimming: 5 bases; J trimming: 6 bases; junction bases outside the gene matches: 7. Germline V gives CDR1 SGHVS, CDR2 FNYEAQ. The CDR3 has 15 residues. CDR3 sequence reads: CASSTDRGLPNEQFF. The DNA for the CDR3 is TGTGCCAGCAGCACTGACAGGGGGCTGCCCAATGAGCAGTTCTTC.

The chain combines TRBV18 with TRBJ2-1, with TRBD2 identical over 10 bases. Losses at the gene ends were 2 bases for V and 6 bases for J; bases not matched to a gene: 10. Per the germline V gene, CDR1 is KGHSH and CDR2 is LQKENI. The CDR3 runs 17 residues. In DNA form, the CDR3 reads TGTGCCAGCTCACCATACTACTTAGCGGGAGGTTCCAATGAGCAGTTCTTC. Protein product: CASSPYYLAGGSNEQFF.

CDR3 nucleotide sequence: TGTGCCAGCAGCCTCGGAGGTGGGACAGGGGGTGAAAAACTGTTTTTT. Translation: CASSLGGGTGGEKLFF. V usage is TRBV3-1 (or the pseudogene TRBV3-2) and J usage is TRBJ1-4; 11 bases are shared with TRBD1. Germline V gene data show CDR1 as LGHDT and CDR2 as YNNKEL (reference sequence). CDR3 length equals 16 residues. The ends lost 4 bases at V and 7 bases at J; junction bases unmatched: 8.

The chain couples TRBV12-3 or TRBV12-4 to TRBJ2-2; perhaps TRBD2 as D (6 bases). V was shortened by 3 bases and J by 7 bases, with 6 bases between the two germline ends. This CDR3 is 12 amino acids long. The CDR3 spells CASSFSGGELFF. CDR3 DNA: TGTGCCAGCAGTTTTAGCGGCGGGGAGCTGTTTTTT.

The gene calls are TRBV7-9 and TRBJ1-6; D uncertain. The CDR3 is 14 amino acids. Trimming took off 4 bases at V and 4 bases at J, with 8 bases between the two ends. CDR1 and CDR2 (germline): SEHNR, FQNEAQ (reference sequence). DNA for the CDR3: TGTGCCAGCAGCTCTTCCACTTATAATTCACCCCTCCACTTT. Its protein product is CASSSSTYNSPLHF.

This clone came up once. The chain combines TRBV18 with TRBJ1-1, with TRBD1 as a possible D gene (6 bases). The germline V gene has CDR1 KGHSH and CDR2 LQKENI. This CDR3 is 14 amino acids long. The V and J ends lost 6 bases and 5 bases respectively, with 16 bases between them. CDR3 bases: TGTGCCAGCTCGCTAATAGGGGGGGATACTGAAGCTTTCTTT. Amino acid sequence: CASSLIGGDTEAFF.

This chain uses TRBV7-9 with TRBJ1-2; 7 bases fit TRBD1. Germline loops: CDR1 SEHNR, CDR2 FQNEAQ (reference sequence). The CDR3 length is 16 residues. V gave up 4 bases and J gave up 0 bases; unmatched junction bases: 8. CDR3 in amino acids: CASSSYTGAANYGYTF. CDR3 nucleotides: TGTGCCAGCAGCTCGTATACAGGGGCCGCTAACTATGGCTACACCTTC. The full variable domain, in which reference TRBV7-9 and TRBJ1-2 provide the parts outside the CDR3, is DTGVSQNPRHKITKRGQNVTFRCDPISEHNRLYWYRQTLGQGPEFLTYFQNEAQLEKSRLLSDRFSAERPKGSFSTLEIQRTEQGDSAMYLCASSSYTGAANYGYTFGSGTRLTVV.

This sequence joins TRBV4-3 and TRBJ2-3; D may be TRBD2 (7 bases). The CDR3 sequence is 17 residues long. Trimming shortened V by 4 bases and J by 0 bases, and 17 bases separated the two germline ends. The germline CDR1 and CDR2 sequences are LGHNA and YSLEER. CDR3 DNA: TGCGCCAGCAGCCTAGGCGGCGGGGGCTTTAGCACAGATACGCAGTATTTT. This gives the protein CASSLGGGGFSTDTQYF.

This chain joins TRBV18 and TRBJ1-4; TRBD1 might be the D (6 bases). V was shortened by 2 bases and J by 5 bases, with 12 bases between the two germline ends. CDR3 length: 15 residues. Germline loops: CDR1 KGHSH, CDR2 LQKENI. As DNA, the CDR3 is TGTGCCAGCTCACCAACAGGGCTGCGGAATGAAAAACTGTTTTTT. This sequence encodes CASSPTGLRNEKLFF.

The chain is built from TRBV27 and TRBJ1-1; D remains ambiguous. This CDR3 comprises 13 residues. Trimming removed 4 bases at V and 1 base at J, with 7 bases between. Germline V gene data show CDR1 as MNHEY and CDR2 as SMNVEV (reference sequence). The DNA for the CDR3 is TGTGCCAGCAGTTCCCCGAGGAACACTGAAGCTTTCTTT. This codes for CASSSPRNTEAFF.

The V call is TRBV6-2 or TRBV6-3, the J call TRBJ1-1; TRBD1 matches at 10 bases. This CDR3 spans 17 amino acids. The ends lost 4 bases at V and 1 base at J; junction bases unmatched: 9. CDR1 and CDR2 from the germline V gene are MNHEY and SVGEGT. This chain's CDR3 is CASSSSRQGAWNTEAFF. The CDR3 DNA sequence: TGTGCCAGCAGTTCATCCAGACAGGGGGCATGGAACACTGAAGCTTTCTTT.

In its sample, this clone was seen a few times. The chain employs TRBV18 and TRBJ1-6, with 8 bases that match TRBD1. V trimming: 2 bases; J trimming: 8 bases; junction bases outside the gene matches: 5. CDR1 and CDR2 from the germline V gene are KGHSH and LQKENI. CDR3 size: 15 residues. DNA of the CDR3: TGTGCCAGCTCACCAGGACAGGGTGGGGATTCACCCCTCCACTTT. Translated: CASSPGQGGDSPLHF.

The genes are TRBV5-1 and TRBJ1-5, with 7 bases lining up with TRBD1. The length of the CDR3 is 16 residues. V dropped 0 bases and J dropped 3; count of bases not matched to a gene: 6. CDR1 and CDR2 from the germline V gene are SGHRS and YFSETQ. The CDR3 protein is CASSLGTGDSNQPQHF. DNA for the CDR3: TGCGCCAGCAGCTTGGGGACAGGAGACTCCAATCAGCCCCAGCATTTT. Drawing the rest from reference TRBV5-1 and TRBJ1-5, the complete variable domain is KAGVTQTPRYLIKTRGQQVTLSCSPISGHRSVSWYQQTPGQGLQFLFEYFSETQRNKGNFPGRFSGRQFSNSRSEMNVSTLELGDSALYLCASSLGTGDSNQPQHFGDGTRLSIL.

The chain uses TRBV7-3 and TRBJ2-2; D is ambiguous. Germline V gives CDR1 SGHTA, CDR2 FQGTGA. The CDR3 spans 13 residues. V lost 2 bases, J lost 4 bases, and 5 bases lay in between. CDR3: CASSLHSTGELFF. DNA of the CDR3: TGTGCCAGCAGCTTACATTCCACCGGGGAGCTGTTTTTT.

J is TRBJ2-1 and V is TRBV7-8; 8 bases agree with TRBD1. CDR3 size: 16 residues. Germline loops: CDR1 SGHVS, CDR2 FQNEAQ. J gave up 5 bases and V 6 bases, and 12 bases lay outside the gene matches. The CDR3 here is CASSSVGRGRNNEQFF. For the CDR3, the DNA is TGTGCCAGCAGTTCCGTGGGCAGGGGGCGGAACAATGAGCAGTTCTTC.

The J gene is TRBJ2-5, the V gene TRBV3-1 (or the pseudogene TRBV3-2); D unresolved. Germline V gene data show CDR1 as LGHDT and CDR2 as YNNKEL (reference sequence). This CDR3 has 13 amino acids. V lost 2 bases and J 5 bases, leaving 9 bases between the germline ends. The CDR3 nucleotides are TGTGCCAGCAGCCAATCTCATCGGGAGACCCAGTACTTC. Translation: CASSQSHRETQYF.

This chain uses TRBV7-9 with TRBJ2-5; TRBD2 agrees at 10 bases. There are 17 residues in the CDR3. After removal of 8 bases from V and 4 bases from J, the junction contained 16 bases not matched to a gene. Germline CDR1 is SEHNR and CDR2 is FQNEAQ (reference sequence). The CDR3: CASPPGSSGSLIETQYF. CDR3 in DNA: TGTGCCAGCCCCCCTGGGTCTAGCGGGAGTTTGATAGAGACCCAGTACTTC.

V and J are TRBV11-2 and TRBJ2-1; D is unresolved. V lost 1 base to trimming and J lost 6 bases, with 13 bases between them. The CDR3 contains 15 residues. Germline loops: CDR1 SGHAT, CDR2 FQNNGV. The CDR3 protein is CASSLGVSIANEQFF. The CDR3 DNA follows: TGTGCCAGCAGCTTAGGCGTGTCGATTGCCAATGAGCAGTTCTTC.

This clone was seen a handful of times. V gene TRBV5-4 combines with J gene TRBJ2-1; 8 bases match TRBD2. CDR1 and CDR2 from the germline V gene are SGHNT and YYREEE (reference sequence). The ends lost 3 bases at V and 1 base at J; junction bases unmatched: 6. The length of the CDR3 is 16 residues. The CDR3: CASSSQAGVSYNEQFF. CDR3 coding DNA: TGTGCCAGCAGCTCCCAAGCGGGGGTTTCCTACAATGAGCAGTTCTTC.

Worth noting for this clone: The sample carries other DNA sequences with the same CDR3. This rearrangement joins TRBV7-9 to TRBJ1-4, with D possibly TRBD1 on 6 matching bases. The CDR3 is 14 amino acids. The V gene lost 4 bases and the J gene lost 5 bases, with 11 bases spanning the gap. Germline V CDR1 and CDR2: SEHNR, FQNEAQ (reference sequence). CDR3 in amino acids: CASSYRQDNEKLFF. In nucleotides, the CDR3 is TGTGCCAGCAGCTACAGACAGGACAATGAAAAACTGTTTTTT.

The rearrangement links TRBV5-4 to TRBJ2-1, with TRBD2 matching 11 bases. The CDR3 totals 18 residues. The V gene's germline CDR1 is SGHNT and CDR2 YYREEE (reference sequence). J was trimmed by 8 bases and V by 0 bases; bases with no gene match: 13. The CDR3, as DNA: TGTGCCAGCAGCTTGGCCATGGGGGCTAGCGGGAGGCTCGATGAGCAGTTCTTC. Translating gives CASSLAMGASGRLDEQFF.

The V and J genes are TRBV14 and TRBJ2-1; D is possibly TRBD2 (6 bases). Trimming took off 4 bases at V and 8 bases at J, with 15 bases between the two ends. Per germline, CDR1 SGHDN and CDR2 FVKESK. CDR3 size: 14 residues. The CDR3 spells CASSPDQRRDEQFF. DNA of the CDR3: TGTGCCAGCAGCCCGGACCAGAGGAGGGATGAGCAGTTCTTC.

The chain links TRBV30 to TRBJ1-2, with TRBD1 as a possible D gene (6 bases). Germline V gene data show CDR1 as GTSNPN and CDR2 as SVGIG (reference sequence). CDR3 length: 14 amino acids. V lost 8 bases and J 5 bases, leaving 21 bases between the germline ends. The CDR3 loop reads CALTPGGAGYGYTF. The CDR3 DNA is TGTGCCCTTACCCCGGGGGGCGCAGGTTATGGCTACACCTTC.

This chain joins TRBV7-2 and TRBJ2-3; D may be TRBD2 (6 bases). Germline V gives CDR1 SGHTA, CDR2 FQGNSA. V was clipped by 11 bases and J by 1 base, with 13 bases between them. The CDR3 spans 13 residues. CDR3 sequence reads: CAGRGSRTDTQYF. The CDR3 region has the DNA TGTGCCGGCCGGGGGAGCCGCACAGATACGCAGTATTTT.

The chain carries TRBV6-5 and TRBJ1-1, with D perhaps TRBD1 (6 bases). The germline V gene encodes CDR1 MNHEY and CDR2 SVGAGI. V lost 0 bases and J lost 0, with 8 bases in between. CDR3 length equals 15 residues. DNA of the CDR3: TGTGCCAGCAGTTACTCGGGGGCCTTGAACACTGAAGCTTTCTTT. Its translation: CASSYSGALNTEAFF.